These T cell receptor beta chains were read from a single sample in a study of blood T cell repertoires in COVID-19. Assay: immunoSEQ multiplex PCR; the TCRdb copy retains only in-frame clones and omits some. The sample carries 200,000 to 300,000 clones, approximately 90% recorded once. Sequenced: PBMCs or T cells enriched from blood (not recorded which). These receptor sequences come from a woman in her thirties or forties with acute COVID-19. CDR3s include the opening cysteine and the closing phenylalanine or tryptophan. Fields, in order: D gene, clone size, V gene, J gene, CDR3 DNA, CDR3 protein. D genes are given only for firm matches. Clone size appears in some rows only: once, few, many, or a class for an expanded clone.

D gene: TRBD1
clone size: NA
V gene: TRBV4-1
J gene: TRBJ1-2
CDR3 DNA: TGCGCCAGCAGCCAAGAGCCTCCGGGACAGGGGGCTTTGGTTGGCTACACCTTC
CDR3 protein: CASSQEPPGQGALVGYTF

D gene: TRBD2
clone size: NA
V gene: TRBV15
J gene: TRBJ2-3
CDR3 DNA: TGTGCCACCGGGACTACCAAGATTTCCGAGGGCACAGATACGCAGTATTTT
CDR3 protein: CATGTTKISEGTDTQYF

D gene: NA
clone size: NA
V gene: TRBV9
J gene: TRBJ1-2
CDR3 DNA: TGTGCCAGCAGCGTACTTTCCGGGGTGCTGTCGGAAGGCTACACCTTC
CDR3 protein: CASSVLSGVLSEGYTF

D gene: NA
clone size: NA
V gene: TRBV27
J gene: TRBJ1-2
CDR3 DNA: TGTGCCAGCGGTGACACCGCTAACTATGGCTACACCTTC
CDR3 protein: CASGDTANYGYTF

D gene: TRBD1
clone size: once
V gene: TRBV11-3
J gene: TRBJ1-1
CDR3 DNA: TGTGCCAGCAGCTTTCTGACAGGGTCTGAAGCTTTCTTT
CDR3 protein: CASSFLTGSEAFF

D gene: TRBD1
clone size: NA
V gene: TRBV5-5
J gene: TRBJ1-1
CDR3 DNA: TGTGCCAGCAGCCAACGAAGGACAGGGGACGCGAACACTGAAGCTTTCTTT
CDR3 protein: CASSQRRTGDANTEAFF

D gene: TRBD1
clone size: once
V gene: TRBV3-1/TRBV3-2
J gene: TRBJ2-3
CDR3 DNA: TGTGCCAGCAGCCAGGGACAGGGGTTCACAGATACGCAGTATTTT
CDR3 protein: CASSQGQGFTDTQYF

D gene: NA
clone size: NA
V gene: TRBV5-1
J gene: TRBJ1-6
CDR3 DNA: TGCGCCAGCAGCTTAGACAGCTCCTATAATTCACCCCTCCACTTT
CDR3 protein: CASSLDSSYNSPLHF

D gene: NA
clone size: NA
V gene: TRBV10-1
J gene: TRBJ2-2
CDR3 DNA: TGCGCCAGCAGTGACACGGGGGCCGGGGAGCTGTTTTTT
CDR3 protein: CASSDTGAGELFF

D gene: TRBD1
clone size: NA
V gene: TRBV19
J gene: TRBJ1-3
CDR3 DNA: TGTGCCAGTCTCGGGACAGCCTCTGGAAACACCATATATTTT
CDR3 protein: CASLGTASGNTIYF

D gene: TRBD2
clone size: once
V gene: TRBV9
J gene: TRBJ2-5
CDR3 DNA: TGTGCCAGCAGCGTAGGACGGTGGGCAGGGAGGGAGGAGACCCAGTACTTC
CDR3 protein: CASSVGRWAGREETQYF

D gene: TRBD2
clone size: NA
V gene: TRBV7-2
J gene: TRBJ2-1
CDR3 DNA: TGTGCCAGCAGCCAATACGGGACTAGCGGGTACAATGAGCAGTTCTTC
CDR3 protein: CASSQYGTSGYNEQFF

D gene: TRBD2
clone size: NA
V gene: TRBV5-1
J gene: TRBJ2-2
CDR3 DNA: TGCGCCAGCAGCCGAGGGACTAGCGGGAGTCGGAACACCGGGGAGCTGTTTTTT
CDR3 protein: CASSRGTSGSRNTGELFF

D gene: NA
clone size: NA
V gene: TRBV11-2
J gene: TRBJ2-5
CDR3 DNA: TGTGCCAGCAGTATCGGCCCGCGGACACCCCAAGAGACCCAGTACTTC
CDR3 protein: CASSIGPRTPQETQYF

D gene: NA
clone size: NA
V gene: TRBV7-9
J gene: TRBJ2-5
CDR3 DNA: TGTGCCAGCAGCTTATACGGCAGGGCGGAGACCCAGTACTTC
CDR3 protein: CASSLYGRAETQYF

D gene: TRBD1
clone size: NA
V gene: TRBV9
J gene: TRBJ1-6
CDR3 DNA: TGTGCCAGCAGCGTAGGACCGCAGGGGGCTGATTCACCCCTCCACTTT
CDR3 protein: CASSVGPQGADSPLHF

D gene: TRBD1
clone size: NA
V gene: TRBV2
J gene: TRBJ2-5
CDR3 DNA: TGTGCCAGCTGCCAAAACAGGGGGGCTGGGGAGACCCAGTACTTC
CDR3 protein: CASCQNRGAGETQYF

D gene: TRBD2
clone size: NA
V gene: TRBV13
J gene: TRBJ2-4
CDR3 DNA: TGTGCCAGCAGAACAAGAGAAGCGGGAGTGAAAAACATTCAGTACTTC
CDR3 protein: CASRTREAGVKNIQYF

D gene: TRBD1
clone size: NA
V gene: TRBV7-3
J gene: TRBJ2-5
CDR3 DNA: TGTGCCAGCAGCTCGGACAGGGTGGAGACCCAGTACTTC
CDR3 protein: CASSSDRVETQYF

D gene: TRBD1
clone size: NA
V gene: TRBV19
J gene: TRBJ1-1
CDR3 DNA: TGTGCCAGTAACCGACCGGGACAGGGCTTCATAGACACTGAAGCTTTCTTT
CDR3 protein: CASNRPGQGFIDTEAFF

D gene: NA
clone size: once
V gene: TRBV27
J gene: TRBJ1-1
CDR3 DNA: TGTGCCAGCAGTTTAAAGGGGAGGGGCACTGAAGCTTTCTTT
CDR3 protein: CASSLKGRGTEAFF

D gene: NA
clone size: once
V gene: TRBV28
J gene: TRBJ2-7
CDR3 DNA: TGTGCCAGCACGGTGAGATCCTACGAGCAGTACTTC
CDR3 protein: CASTVRSYEQYF

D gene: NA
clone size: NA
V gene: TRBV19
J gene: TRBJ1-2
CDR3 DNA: TGTGCCAGTAGTATATTAGCAGGGGAGAACTATGGCTACACCTTC
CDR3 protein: CASSILAGENYGYTF

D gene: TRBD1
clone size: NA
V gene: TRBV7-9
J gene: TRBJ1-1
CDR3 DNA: TGTGCCAGCAGCTCAACGACTAGAGGACAGGCCCCAGCTTTCTTT
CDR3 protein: CASSSTTRGQAPAFF